Following are 4 T cell receptor beta chains from one sample sequenced in a study of glioma-infiltrating T cells after dendritic cell vaccination. Method: immunoSEQ multiplex PCR; TCRdb's copy keeps in-frame clones and lacks some. The sample holds roughly 90,000 clones, under 90% seen once. The sequences come from blood, collected before dendritic cell vaccination. Source of these receptors: a human donor with glioblastoma.

This clone was seen once. The chain joins TRBV13 to TRBJ2-7; no firm D call. CDR1 is PRHDT, CDR2 FYEKMQ, per germline (reference sequence). The CDR3 consists of 14 residues. The V end lost 1 base, the J end lost 5 bases, and 12 bases lay between the germline ends. CDR3: CASSLVAAADEQYF. Written as DNA, the CDR3 is TGTGCCAGCAGCTTAGTCGCGGCAGCCGACGAGCAGTACTTC.

The gene calls are TRBV9 and TRBJ1-2; TRBD1 agrees at 7 bases. CDR1 is SGDLS and CDR2 is YYNGEE in the germline V gene. Trimming at V came to 3 bases and at J to 0 bases, leaving 5 bases not matched to a gene. This CDR3 has 15 amino acids. CDR3 region: CASSAGTETNYGYTF. The DNA for the CDR3 is TGTGCCAGCAGCGCCGGGACAGAAACTAACTATGGCTACACCTTC.

DNA of the CDR3: TGTGCCAGCAGGATGGGACAGATAGCCTCCTACGAGCAGTACTTC. Amino acid sequence: CASRMGQIASYEQYF. The chain combines TRBV28 with TRBJ2-7; 7 nucleotides align to TRBD1. Germline loops: CDR1 MDHEN, CDR2 SYDVKM. This CDR3 is 15 amino acids long. V lost 6 bases, J lost 0 bases, and 8 bases stayed unmatched.

This clone was found once. The rearrangement uses TRBV7-6 and TRBJ2-7; 9 nucleotides align to TRBD2. This CDR3 comprises 16 residues. Germline V gene data show CDR1 as SGHVS and CDR2 as FNYEAQ. Trimming at V came to 4 bases and at J to 2 bases, leaving 9 bases not matched to a gene. The CDR3 is CASSSSPAGGAYEQYF. The CDR3 bases are TGTGCCAGCAGCTCCTCCCCAGCGGGAGGTGCCTACGAGCAGTACTTC.